This entry is about one T cell receptor (beta chain). Per the study methods: Nucleated cell number was recorded as an estimate derived from reference gene primer amplification. Method: immunoSEQ multiplex PCR; TCRdb's copy keeps in-frame clones and lacks some. That table supplies the V and J calls and clone size; D and trimming were determined from the DNA. There are 40,000 or so clones in the sample; around 84% occur only once, and approximately 13% lies in the top ten. The data belong to a study of blood T cell repertoires in COVID-19. Study in general: Sites across the United States, Italy and Spain contributed samples from acute and convalescent COVID-19. T cells, B-cell-depleted T cells, or PBMCs supplied cDNA or gDNA.

The germline V gene encodes CDR1 SGHRS and CDR2 YFSETQ. This CDR3 has 13 amino acids. With V trimmed by 1 base and J by 4 bases, 2 bases remained unmatched. The receptor was derived from a woman aged 70 to 79 in a cohort sampled during active COVID-19. The V call is TRBV5-1, the J call TRBJ2-7; 7 positions agree with TRBD1. Input material: peripheral blood. The CDR3 coding sequence is TGCGCCAGCAGCTTGAGACAGGGTTACGAGCAGTACTTC. Translation: CASSLRQGYEQYF.